This T cell receptor (beta chain) was captured by sequencing in a study of CD8+ T cells in alopecia areata. Study-level results: Across lesional scalp, and particularly alopecia totalis/universalis, clonality surpassed that of normal scalp.

Points on this clone: Its antigen is unidentified.

Isolated RNA was reverse transcribed into cDNA used as the sequencing template. Profiled with immunoSEQ multiplex PCR; TCRdb holds only in-frame clones, not every one. The table lists more than 110,000 clones, around 50% of them singletons. Researchers took lesional scalp punch biopsies and peripheral blood from people who were alopecia areata patients. This CDR3 is 19 amino acids long. Looked up from germline, CDR1 is SGHAT and CDR2 is FQDESV (reference sequence). The V segment lost 7 bases and the J segment 3 bases; nucleotides outside the gene matches: 17. The sequencing here drew on CD4+ T cells sorted from blood, taken at week 0. This TCR came from a human donor with alopecia areata. This chain uses TRBV11-1 with TRBJ2-1; TRBD2 agrees at 11 bases. For the CDR3, the DNA is TGTGCCAGCACGCCCCCCGGGCTAGCGGGGGGCTCTGTCTACAATGAGCAGTTCTTC. Translated, it gives CASTPPGLAGGSVYNEQFF.